This T cell receptor (beta chain) was profiled in a study of blood T cell repertoires in COVID-19. Across the whole study: Collection of acute and convalescent COVID-19 samples took place in the United States, Italy and Spain. Nucleic acid was either cDNA or gDNA, and it came from T cells, B-cell-depleted T cells, or PBMCs.

V was trimmed by 10 bases and J by 5 bases, leaving 12 bases between them. Germline CDR1 SEHNR, CDR2 FQNEAQ (reference sequence). CDR3 length: 12 amino acids. Per the original methods: Reference gene primer amplification gave nucleated cell count estimates. Assay used: immunoSEQ multiplex PCR; TCRdb lists only in-frame clones, some missing. V, J and clone size are taken as reported in that table, and D and trimming were inferred from the DNA itself. The sample has 200,000 to 250,000 clones; around 90% are singletons. The specimen sequenced was peripheral blood. The receptor comes from a man aged 55 to 70 who had recovered from COVID-19. This chain connects TRBV7-9 to TRBJ2-1, with D unresolved. CDR3 sequence reads: CATVGLHNEQFF. CDR3 DNA sequence: TGTGCCACCGTGGGCCTTCACAATGAGCAGTTCTTC.